Listed here is a single T cell receptor beta chain. Its cognate antigen is unknown. Sequencing was performed with immunoSEQ multiplex PCR; in TCRdb, only in-frame clones are kept and a portion is missing. The sample includes roughly 25,000 clones, 91% of them seen just once. These data originate in a study of monozygotic twins with cystic fibrosis. Whole-study findings and limits: The repertoire was suggested to be naive-dominated, clonality median around 0.0093.

Trimming stripped 3 bases from V and 10 bases from J, with 18 bases between. Germline loops: CDR1 GTSNPN, CDR2 SVGIG (reference sequence). The CDR3 runs 13 residues. The chain carries TRBV30 and TRBJ1-1; D not resolved. The source material was blood. This clonotype was sampled from a girl aged 2 to 9 with cystic fibrosis. The CDR3 nucleotides read TGTGCCTGGAGGGTGGGCAGCCCCTTTGGAGCTTTCTTT. It is translated as CAWRVGSPFGAFF.